This entry is about one T cell receptor beta chain. A much larger clone differs from this one at a single base, so this may be a read error. CDR1 is SGHTA, CDR2 FQGTGA, per germline. The CDR3 extends over 15 amino acids. The sorted Tregs were CD4+CD25+CD127-/low cells. After constant-region reverse-primer amplification, full-length variable regions underwent semi-nested PCR with Nested Universal Primer A. TCRdb fed the 5' RACE reads into MiXCR, producing one record per CDR3 protein. Of about 57,000 distinct CDR3 sequences in the sample, 26% were seen once. The chain has TRBV7-3 and TRBJ1-6, with D possibly being TRBD1 (5 bases). The sequence came from a female donor with breast cancer. Sequencing input: tumor-infiltrating Tregs sorted from the breast tumor. The CDR3 nucleotides read TGTGCCGGCAGCTTAAGTGGAGGGGAGAATTCACCCCTCCACTTT. This codes for CAGSLSGGENSPLHF.